This is a list of T cell receptor beta chains from one sample in a study of Graves' ophthalmopathy and Graves' hyperthyroidism. TCRdb passed the multiplex PCR reads through MiXCR, listing each CDR3 protein once. The table records 500,000 to 800,000 distinct CDR3 sequences, about two fifths of them present only once. Source material: peripheral blood. Source of these receptors: an adult man with Graves' ophthalmopathy. CDR3s include the opening cysteine and the closing phenylalanine or tryptophan. The D gene is left open where the match is weak. Where a row states a size, it is once, few, many or the class of an expanded clone; other rows omit it.

D | J | size | V | DNA | CDR3
TRBD1 | TRBJ2-7 | few | TRBV5-1 | TGCGCCAGCAGCTCTTCCCCTCCGGGACAGGGAAACGAGCAGTACTTC | CASSSSPPGQGNEQYF
- | TRBJ1-1 | few | TRBV6-1 | TGTGCCAGCAGACAACGGGACTGTGTCACTGAAGCTTTCTTT | CASRQRDCVTEAFF
- | TRBJ2-7 | many | TRBV2 | TGTGCCAGCAGTGAAACAGGGCGAGCTCCCTACGAGCAGTACTTC | CASSETGRAPYEQYF
- | TRBJ1-3 | many | TRBV15 | TGTGCCACCAGCTTTAAAGGGGGAGTGAAAAACACCATATATTTT | CATSFKGGVKNTIYF
- | TRBJ1-3 | - | TRBV19 | TGTGCCAGTAGTACCGTCTCTGGAAACACCATATATTTT | CASSTVSGNTIYF
TRBD1 | TRBJ1-1 | many | TRBV19 | TGTGCCAGTAGTCCTTGGACAGGGAGGTACACTGAAGCTTTCTTT | CASSPWTGRYTEAFF
- | TRBJ1-6 | many | TRBV6-6 | TGTGCCAGCAGGCCCGGAACAGATGTGTCACCCCTCCACTTT | CASRPGTDVSPLHF
- | TRBJ2-2 | - | TRBV7-9 | TGTGCCAGCAGCCCCGTCGAGGGCACCGGGGAGCTGTTTTTT | CASSPVEGTGELFF
TRBD2 | TRBJ2-7 | - | TRBV20-1 | TGCAGTGCTAGAGATTTAAGCTTACTAGCGGGAAACTACGAGCAGTACTTC | CSARDLSLLAGNYEQYF
TRBD1 | TRBJ2-7 | many | TRBV7-9 | TGTGCCAGCAGCTTTGGACAGGGTATGGACGAGCAGTACTTC | CASSFGQGMDEQYF
- | TRBJ1-2 | - | TRBV29-1 | TGCAGCGTGGGGCTGCAGAACTATGGCTACACCTTC | CSVGLQNYGYTF
TRBD1 | TRBJ2-7 | many | TRBV25-1 | TGTGCCAGCAGATGGACAGGGGGTTCCTACGAGCAGTACTTC | CASRWTGGSYEQYF
TRBD2 | TRBJ2-7 | - | TRBV12-3/TRBV12-4 | TGTGCCAGCAGCCGCCCACCAAAGTTTGGGACTAGCGGACTCTACGAGCAGTACTTC | CASSRPPKFGTSGLYEQYF
TRBD1 | TRBJ1-5 | few | TRBV27 | TGTGCCAGCAGTTTCCAGGGGACAGGTAGGAATCAGCCCCAGCATTTT | CASSFQGTGRNQPQHF
- | TRBJ2-7 | many | TRBV7-2 | TGTGCCAGCAGCTTAAGCGGAGCTAAGTCCTACGAGCAGTACTTC | CASSLSGAKSYEQYF
- | TRBJ1-5 | few | TRBV2 | TGTGCCAGCAGTGAAGACGGGGGAAGCAATCAGCCCCAGCATTTT | CASSEDGGSNQPQHF
- | TRBJ1-6 | many | TRBV15 | TGTGCCACCAGCAGAGAACGGGGACTTTCTAATTCACCCCTCCACTTT | CATSRERGLSNSPLHF
- | TRBJ2-6 | many | TRBV19 | TGTGCCAGTAATCTAGGCGGGGCTGGGGCCAACGTCCTGACTTTC | CASNLGGAGANVLTF
- | TRBJ1-6 | many | TRBV27 | TGTGCCAGCAGTCTAAGTGGTTATAATTCACCCCTCCACTTT | CASSLSGYNSPLHF
TRBD1 | TRBJ1-2 | - | TRBV29-1 | TGCAGCAGTCAACAGGGGGGACCCAGAGGCTACACCTTC | CSSQQGGPRGYTF
- | TRBJ1-1 | - | TRBV25-1 | TGTGCCGGCAGATCCTTGGACACTGAAGCTTTCTTT | CAGRSLDTEAFF
TRBD1 | TRBJ1-5 | - | TRBV5-1 | TGCGCCAGCAGCTTGGTTAAGGGCAGGGGGCCCTTACACAATCAGCCCCAGCATTTT | CASSLVKGRGPLHNQPQHF
- | TRBJ1-6 | - | TRBV11-2 | TGTGCCAGCAGCCAAGATCTGGGTGCGGGAAACTATAATTCACCCCTCCACTTT | CASSQDLGAGNYNSPLHF
- | TRBJ2-7 | many | TRBV19 | TGTGCCAGTAGTATTGGGGGCTCCTACGAGCAGTACTTC | CASSIGGSYEQYF
TRBD2 | TRBJ2-5 | many | TRBV20-1 | TGCAGTGCTACCCGGGTTAGCGGGGCAGAGACCCAGTACTTC | CSATRVSGAETQYF
- | TRBJ1-4 | many | TRBV7-9 | TGTGCCAGCAGCATCGGGAGGACTAATGAAAAACTGTTTTTT | CASSIGRTNEKLFF
- | TRBJ2-7 | many | TRBV10-3 | TGTGCCATCAGCCTAGCTGCCTACGAGCAGTACTTC | CAISLAAYEQYF
TRBD2 | TRBJ2-2 | - | TRBV7-9 | TGTGCCAGCAGCTTCCGACGGCCGGGACTAGCGGGAACCGGGGAGCTGTTTTTT | CASSFRRPGLAGTGELFF
TRBD1 | TRBJ1-2 | - | TRBV7-9 | TGTGCCAGCAGCTTGCAGGGGGTTATTGGTGGCTACACCTTC | CASSLQGVIGGYTF
- | TRBJ2-7 | once | TRBV25-1 | TGTGCCAGCAGTGTCGGCATCCGGTACGAGCAGTACTTC | CASSVGIRYEQYF
TRBD1 | TRBJ1-4 | many | TRBV10-3 | TGTGCCATCAGCCGTGGACAGGGAAGGAATGAAAAACTGTTTTTT | CAISRGQGRNEKLFF
- | TRBJ2-2 | - | TRBV19 | TGTGCCAGTAGTTCGGGACCTACGAGAACCGGGGAGCTGTTTTTT | CASSSGPTRTGELFF
TRBD1 | TRBJ2-7 | - | TRBV15 | TGTGCCACCGAGGACAGGGGGATGCGTAAGTACTTC | CATEDRGMRKYF
TRBD2 | TRBJ2-5 | - | TRBV20-1 | TGCAGTGCTAGATCCCGGACTAGCACGGAAGAGACCCAGTACTTC | CSARSRTSTEETQYF
TRBD1 | TRBJ2-7 | many | TRBV20-1 | TGCAGTGCGCGGACAGGGGGCGGAGACGAGCAGTACTTC | CSARTGGGDEQYF
- | TRBJ1-2 | many | TRBV10-3 | TGTGCCATCAGTGAGTCGACAGGATCCGCTAGCTATGGCTACACCTTC | CAISESTGSASYGYTF
- | TRBJ1-3 | many | TRBV2 | TGTGCCAGCGGCCTGGTGGGGGCCGAAAACACCATATATTTT | CASGLVGAENTIYF
- | TRBJ2-5 | - | TRBV15 | TGTGCCAGCAGCCAAGATTGGAGCGGGCATGGAGAAGAGACCCAGTACTTC | CASSQDWSGHGEETQYF
- | TRBJ1-5 | - | TRBV10-3 | TGTGCCATCAGTGAGACGGCAGGGGATTCACCCCAGCATTTT | CAISETAGDSPQHF
- | TRBJ1-5 | - | TRBV19 | TGTGCCAGCAGTAACCCGGGACAAGTCTACGAGCATTTT | CASSNPGQVYEHF
- | TRBJ1-3 | once | TRBV30 | TGTGCCTGGAGTGTACAACAGGCTTACTCTGGAAACACCATATATTTT | CAWSVQQAYSGNTIYF
- | TRBJ1-6 | few | TRBV13 | TGTGCCAGCAGGGGGACAAGCGTAAATTCACCCCTCCACTTT | CASRGTSVNSPLHF
TRBD2 | TRBJ2-5 | many | TRBV7-3 | TGTGCCAGCAGCCGAGCGGGGCACCAAGAGACCCAGTACTTC | CASSRAGHQETQYF
- | TRBJ2-7 | many | TRBV10-3 | TGTGCCATCAGTCCCCTTTCGGGGGTACTTCACTCCTACGAGCAGTACTTC | CAISPLSGVLHSYEQYF
- | TRBJ1-2 | - | TRBV5-8 | TGTGCCAGCAGTCAATTTCTGACAGACTCTAACTATGGCTACACCTTC | CASSQFLTDSNYGYTF
- | TRBJ2-2 | - | TRBV19 | TGTGCCAGTAGTCCCCGTTGGAACACCGGGGAGCTGTTTTTT | CASSPRWNTGELFF
TRBD2 | TRBJ2-7 | many | TRBV2 | TGTGCCAGCAGTGAGGGGGGGAGCGAGCAGTACTTC | CASSEGGSEQYF
- | TRBJ2-7 | few | TRBV5-1 | TGCGCCAGCAGCAACCGGGACGGCTTTTACGAGCAGTACTTC | CASSNRDGFYEQYF
- | TRBJ2-1 | - | TRBV10-3 | TGTGCCATCAAGGGGTCCTCGGACGATGAGCAGTTCTTC | CAIKGSSDDEQFF
- | TRBJ1-5 | - | TRBV10-3 | TGTGCCATCAGTTTCGGCCTAGGACAGCCGTTGGATCAGCCCCAGCATTTT | CAISFGLGQPLDQPQHF
- | TRBJ2-7 | - | TRBV25-1 | TGTGCCAGCAGCGACTACCTGGGTGGGGGCTACGGGCAGTACTTC | CASSDYLGGGYGQYF
TRBD1 | TRBJ2-6 | once | TRBV29-1 | TGCAGCGTTGAAGATCGGTGGACAGGGTCGCCCGGGGCCAACGTCCTGACTTTC | CSVEDRWTGSPGANVLTF
- | TRBJ1-2 | - | TRBV10-3 | TGTGCCATCAGCGAGGACAGCTACTATGGCTACACCTTC | CAISEDSYYGYTF
- | TRBJ1-6 | many | TRBV7-9 | TGTGCCAGCAGCTTAGATTTTTTTAATTCACCCCTCCACTTT | CASSLDFFNSPLHF
TRBD2 | TRBJ2-7 | - | TRBV9 | TGTGCCAGCAGCGTAGGTCCTAGCGGGGGGGGTGTTGTCTACGAGCAGTACTTC | CASSVGPSGGGVVYEQYF
TRBD1 | TRBJ1-2 | many | TRBV7-8 | TGTGCCAGCACCGGACAGGGCCGCCATGGCTACACCTTC | CASTGQGRHGYTF
- | TRBJ1-2 | many | TRBV24-1 | TGTGCCACCAGTGACGGACTCTATGGCTACACCTTC | CATSDGLYGYTF
- | TRBJ2-7 | - | TRBV7-9 | TGTGCCAGCAGCTCACCAGGACAGCAGCGCGAGCAGTACTTC | CASSSPGQQREQYF
TRBD1 | TRBJ1-4 | few | TRBV9 | TGTGCCAGCAGTTACGGGACAGGGGGCCTCAATGAAAAACTGTTTTTT | CASSYGTGGLNEKLFF
- | TRBJ1-2 | many | TRBV12-3/TRBV12-4 | TGTGCCAGCAGTTCCCAGGTATTTAGCTATGGCTACACCTTC | CASSSQVFSYGYTF